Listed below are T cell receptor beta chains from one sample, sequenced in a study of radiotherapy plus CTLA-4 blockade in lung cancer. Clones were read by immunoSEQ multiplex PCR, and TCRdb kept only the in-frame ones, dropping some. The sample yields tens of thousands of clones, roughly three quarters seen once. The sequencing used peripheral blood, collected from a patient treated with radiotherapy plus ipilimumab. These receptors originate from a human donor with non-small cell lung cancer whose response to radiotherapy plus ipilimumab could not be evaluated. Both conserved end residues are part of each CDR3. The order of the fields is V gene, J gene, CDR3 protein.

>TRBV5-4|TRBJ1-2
CASSKTIGANYGYTF
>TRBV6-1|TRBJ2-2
CASSEAAGGATGELFF
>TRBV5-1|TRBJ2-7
CASTWTSGNYEQYF
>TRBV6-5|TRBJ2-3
CATQEQGTDTQYF
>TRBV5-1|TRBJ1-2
CASSLGQGGLGYTF
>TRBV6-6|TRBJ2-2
CASRDRVAGELFF
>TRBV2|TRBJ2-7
CASRATGGPYYEQYF
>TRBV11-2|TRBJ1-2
CASSPRQGATSYTF
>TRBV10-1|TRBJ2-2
CASSGSVTGELFF
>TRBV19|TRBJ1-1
CASTRNTEAFF
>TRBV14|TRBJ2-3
CASSYDRGWTDTQYF
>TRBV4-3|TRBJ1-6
CASSPQGYNSPLHF
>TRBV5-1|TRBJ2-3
CASSLAAGDTDTQYF
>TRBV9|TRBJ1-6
CASSVDSGVSPLHF
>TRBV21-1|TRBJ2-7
CASSTLAGVAYEQYF
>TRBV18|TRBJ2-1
CASSTSGTYNEQFF
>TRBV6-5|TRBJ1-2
CASSVNRGSNYGYTF
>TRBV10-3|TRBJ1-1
CAIRQSTGAETEAFF
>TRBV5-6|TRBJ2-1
CASSFTGHYNEQFF
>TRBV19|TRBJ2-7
CASSIKGTSGAYEQYF
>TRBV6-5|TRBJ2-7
CASSLKRELYEQYF
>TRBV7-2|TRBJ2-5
CASSQVAVQETQYF
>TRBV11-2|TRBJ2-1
CASSREGGEQFF
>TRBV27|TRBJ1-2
CASSSILPSTGVGYTF
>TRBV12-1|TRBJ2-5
CASSPPDSQETQYF
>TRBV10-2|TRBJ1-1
CATTPGAANTEAFF
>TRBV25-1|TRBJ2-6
CASSGGTGGFSGANVLTF
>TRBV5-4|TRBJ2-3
CASSLSRGTQYF
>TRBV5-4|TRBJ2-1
CASSLNGAGRYNEQFF
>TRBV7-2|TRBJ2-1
CASSPTSGAYNEQFF
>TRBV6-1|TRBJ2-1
CASSELGYGEQFF
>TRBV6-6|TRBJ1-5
CASSYQNNQPQHF
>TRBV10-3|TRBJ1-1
CAISEGVTEAFF
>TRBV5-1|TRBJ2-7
CASSTTGGWEQYF
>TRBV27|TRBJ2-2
CASQTGEVGELFF
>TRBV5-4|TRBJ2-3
CASSSPWGETDTQYF
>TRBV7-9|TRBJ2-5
CASSPPNGDQYF
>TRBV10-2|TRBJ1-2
CATSSGVANRYGYTF
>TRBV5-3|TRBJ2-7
CASSTRTPTYEQYF
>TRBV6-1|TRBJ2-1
CASSEAPTSYNEQFF
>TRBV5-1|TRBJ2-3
CASSYTGSRGTDTQYF
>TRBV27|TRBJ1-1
CASRAAPGGTEAFF
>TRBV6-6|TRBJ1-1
CASSGTGAGDTEAFF
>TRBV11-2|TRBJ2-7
CASSLAGVEQYF
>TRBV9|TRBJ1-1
CASSVSDWDTEAFF
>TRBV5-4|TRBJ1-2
CASSLLDRKTHGYTF
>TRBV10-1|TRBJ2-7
CASSPGQTYEQYF
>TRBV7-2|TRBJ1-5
CASSLEGGGQPQHF
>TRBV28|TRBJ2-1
CASSLWTGGINEQFF